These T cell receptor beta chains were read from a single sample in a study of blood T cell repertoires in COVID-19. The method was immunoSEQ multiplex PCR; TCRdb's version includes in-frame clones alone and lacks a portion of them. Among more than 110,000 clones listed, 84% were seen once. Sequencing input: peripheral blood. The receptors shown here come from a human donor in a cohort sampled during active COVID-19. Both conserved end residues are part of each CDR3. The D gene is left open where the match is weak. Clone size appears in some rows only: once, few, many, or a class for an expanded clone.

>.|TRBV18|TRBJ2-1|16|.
CASSPLVRGSYNEQFF
TGTGCCAGCTCACCCTTAGTTAGGGGCTCCTACAATGAGCAGTTCTTC
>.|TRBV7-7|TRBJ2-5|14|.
CASSWRGSQETQYF
TGTGCCAGCAGCTGGAGGGGCAGCCAAGAGACCCAGTACTTC
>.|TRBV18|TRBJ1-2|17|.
CASSPQTTAGANHGYTF
TGTGCCAGCTCACCTCAAACAACTGCGGGGGCGAATCATGGCTACACCTTC
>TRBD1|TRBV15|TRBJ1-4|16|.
CATSRLLGTGNEKLFF
TGTGCCACCAGCAGATTACTCGGGACAGGGAATGAAAAACTGTTTTTT
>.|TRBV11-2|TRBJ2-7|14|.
CASSLDGDFGEQYF
TGTGCCAGCAGCTTAGACGGGGATTTCGGCGAGCAGTACTTC
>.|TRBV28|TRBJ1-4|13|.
CASSFTVGEKLFF
TGTGCCAGCAGTTTTACAGTAGGCGAAAAACTGTTTTTT
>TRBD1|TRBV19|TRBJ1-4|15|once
CASTRRGTGLEKLFF
TGTGCCAGTACCCGTAGGGGGACAGGGCTTGAAAAACTGTTTTTT
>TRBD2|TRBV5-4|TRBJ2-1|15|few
CASSSYSSGNNEQFF
TGTGCCAGCAGCTCTTATTCAAGCGGGAACAATGAGCAGTTCTTC
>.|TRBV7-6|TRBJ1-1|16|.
CASSLGTSGANTEAFF
TGTGCCAGCAGCCTGGGTACCTCAGGGGCGAACACTGAAGCTTTCTTT
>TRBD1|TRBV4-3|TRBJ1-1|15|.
CASSLQTGENTEAFF
TGCGCCAGCAGCCTACAGACAGGGGAGAACACTGAAGCTTTCTTT
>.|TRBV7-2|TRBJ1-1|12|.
CASSLAGTRAFF
TGTGCCAGCAGCTTAGCCGGGACAAGAGCTTTCTTT
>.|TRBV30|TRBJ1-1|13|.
CAWSGTALTEAFF
TGTGCCTGGAGTGGGACAGCACTCACTGAAGCTTTCTTT
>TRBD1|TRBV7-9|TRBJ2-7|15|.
CASSLGAGGMDEQYF
TGTGCCAGCAGCTTAGGGGCAGGGGGAATGGACGAGCAGTACTTC
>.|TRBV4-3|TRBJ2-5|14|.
CASSQDLRGETQYF
TGCGCCAGCAGCCAAGATCTAAGGGGGGAGACCCAGTACTTC
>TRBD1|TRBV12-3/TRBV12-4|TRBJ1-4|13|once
CASSKQGSEKLFF
TGTGCCAGCAGCAAACAGGGGTCTGAAAAACTGTTTTTT
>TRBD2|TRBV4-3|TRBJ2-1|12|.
CASSQGTSGLFF
TGCGCCAGCAGCCAAGGAACTAGCGGACTGTTCTTC
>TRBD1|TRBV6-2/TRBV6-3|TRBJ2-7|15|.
CASSRLGQGAYEQYF
TGTGCCAGCAGTCGGCTTGGGCAGGGGGCCTACGAGCAGTACTTC
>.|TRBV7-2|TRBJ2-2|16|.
CASSLFSRSEAGELFF
TGTGCCAGCAGCTTATTCAGTCGGAGTGAGGCCGGGGAGCTGTTTTTT
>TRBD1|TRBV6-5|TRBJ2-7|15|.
CASRLRGQGAVEQYF
TGTGCCAGCAGGTTAAGGGGACAGGGGGCGGTAGAGCAGTACTTC
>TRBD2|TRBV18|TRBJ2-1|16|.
CASSPPGLAGGNEQFF
TGTGCCAGCTCACCACCTGGCCTAGCGGGAGGCAATGAGCAGTTCTTC
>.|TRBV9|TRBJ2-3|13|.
CASSRGLTDTQYF
TGTGCCAGCAGTAGGGGACTGACAGATACGCAGTATTTT
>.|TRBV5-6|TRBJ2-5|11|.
CAQGSRETQYF
TGTGCCCAAGGGAGTCGGGAGACCCAGTACTTC
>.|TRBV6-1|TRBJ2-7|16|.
CASSEIVGANTYEQYF
TGTGCCAGCAGTGAAATAGTAGGGGCCAACACCTACGAGCAGTACTTC
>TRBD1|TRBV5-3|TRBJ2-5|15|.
CARSLPGTGDETQYF
TGTGCCAGAAGCTTACCCGGGACAGGGGACGAGACCCAGTACTTC
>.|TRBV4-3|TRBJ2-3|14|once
CASSQGAYTDTQYF
TGCGCCAGCAGCCAAGGGGCTTACACAGATACGCAGTATTTT
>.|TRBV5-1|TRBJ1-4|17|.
CASSLATGWATNEKLFF
TGCGCCAGCAGCTTGGCCACAGGGTGGGCAACTAATGAAAAACTGTTTTTT
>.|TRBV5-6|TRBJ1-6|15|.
CASSTRGGYNSPLHF
TGTGCCAGCAGCACCAGGGGTGGGTATAATTCACCCCTCCACTTT
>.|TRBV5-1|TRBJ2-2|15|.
CASSPAGRGTGELFF
TGCGCCAGCAGCCCCGCGGGGCGAGGAACCGGGGAGCTGTTTTTT
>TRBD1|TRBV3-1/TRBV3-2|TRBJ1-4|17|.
CASSPPRQGAGNEKLFF
TGTGCCAGCAGCCCACCCCGGCAGGGGGCGGGTAATGAAAAACTGTTTTTT
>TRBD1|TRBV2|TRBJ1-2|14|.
CASTRDRDDYGYTF
TGTGCCAGCACTCGGGACAGGGACGACTATGGCTACACCTTC
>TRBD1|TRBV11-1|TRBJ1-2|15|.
CASSEGTATNYGYTF
TGTGCCAGCAGCGAGGGGACAGCCACTAACTATGGCTACACCTTC
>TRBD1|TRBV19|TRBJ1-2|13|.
CASSTRQGSGYTF
TGTGCCAGTAGTACCAGACAGGGCTCTGGCTACACCTTC
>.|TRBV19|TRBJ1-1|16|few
CASKKREGLGGTEAFF
TGTGCCAGTAAGAAAAGAGAGGGTCTAGGAGGCACTGAAGCTTTCTTT
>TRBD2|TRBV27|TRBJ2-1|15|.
CASSGGGAGYNEQFF
TGTGCCAGCAGTGGAGGAGGAGCGGGGTACAATGAGCAGTTCTTC
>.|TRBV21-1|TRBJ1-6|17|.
CASSKALGAGTSSPLHF
TGTGCCAGCAGCAAAGCGCTCGGGGCGGGGACGAGTTCACCCCTCCACTTT
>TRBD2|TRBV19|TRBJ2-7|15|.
CASSPTSGGRKEQYF
TGTGCCAGTAGCCCAACTAGCGGGGGTCGAAAGGAGCAGTACTTC
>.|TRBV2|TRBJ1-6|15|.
CASSEQGFYNSPLHF
TGTGCCAGCAGTGAACAGGGTTTCTATAATTCACCCCTCCACTTT
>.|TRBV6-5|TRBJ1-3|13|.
CASSRGSGNTIYF
TGTGCCAGCAGCAGGGGTTCAGGAAACACCATATATTTT
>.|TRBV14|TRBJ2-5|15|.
CASSFRRGAFVTQYF
TGTGCCAGCAGCTTTCGCCGGGGGGCCTTTGTGACCCAGTACTTC
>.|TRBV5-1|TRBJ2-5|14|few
CASSFGENQETQYF
TGCGCCAGCAGCTTCGGGGAAAACCAAGAGACCCAGTACTTC
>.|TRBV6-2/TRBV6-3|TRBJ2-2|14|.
CASSYSADIGELFF
TGTGCCAGCAGTTACTCTGCCGACATCGGGGAGCTGTTTTTT
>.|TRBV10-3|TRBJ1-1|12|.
CAIRDKNTEAFF
TGTGCCATCAGAGACAAGAACACTGAAGCTTTCTTT
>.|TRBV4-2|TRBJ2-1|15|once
CASSHRPTASDEQFF
TGTGCCAGCAGCCACAGGCCGACAGCTTCGGATGAGCAGTTCTTC
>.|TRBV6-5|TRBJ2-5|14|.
CASSYYGRGETQYF
TGTGCCAGCAGTTACTACGGAAGGGGAGAGACCCAGTACTTC
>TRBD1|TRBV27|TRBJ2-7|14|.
CASSAFGQGYEQYF
TGTGCCAGCAGTGCATTTGGACAGGGCTACGAGCAGTACTTC
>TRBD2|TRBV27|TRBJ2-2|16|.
CASSLASGTNTGELFF
TGTGCCAGCAGTTTAGCTAGCGGAACGAACACCGGGGAGCTGTTTTTT
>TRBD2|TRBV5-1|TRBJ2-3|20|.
CASSLAPTTSGGVSTDTQYF
TGCGCCAGCAGCTTGGCCCCCACTACTAGCGGGGGGGTTAGCACAGATACGCAGTATTTT
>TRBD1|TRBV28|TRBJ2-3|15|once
CASSYGQGGVGSQYF
TGTGCCAGCAGTTACGGACAGGGTGGGGTTGGGTCGCAGTATTTT
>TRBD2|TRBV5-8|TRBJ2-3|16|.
CASSQGTSGTTDTQYF
TGTGCCAGCAGCCAAGGGACTAGCGGGACCACAGATACGCAGTATTTT
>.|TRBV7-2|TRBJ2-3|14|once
CASSLAFLTDTQYF
TGTGCCAGCAGCTTAGCGTTCCTCACAGATACGCAGTATTTT
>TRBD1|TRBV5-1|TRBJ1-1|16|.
CASSLAPGQRAAEAFF
TGCGCCAGCAGCTTGGCTCCGGGACAGCGTGCGGCTGAAGCTTTCTTT
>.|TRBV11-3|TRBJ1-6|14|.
CASSPGTVNSPLHF
TGTGCCAGCAGTCCCGGGACTGTAAATTCACCCCTCCACTTT
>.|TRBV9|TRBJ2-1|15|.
CASSVDGAAGNEQFF
TGTGCCAGCAGCGTAGATGGGGCCGCCGGGAATGAGCAGTTCTTC
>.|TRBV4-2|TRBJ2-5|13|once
CASSPREGETQYF
TGTGCCAGCAGCCCCAGGGAAGGAGAGACCCAGTACTTC
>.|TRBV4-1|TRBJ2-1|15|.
CASSQDGQGFNEQFF
TGCGCCAGCAGCCAAGATGGGCAGGGTTTCAATGAGCAGTTCTTC